This T cell receptor (beta chain) was identified during a study of response to subunit inactivated influenza vaccine. Findings and limits, study-wide: With each seasonal influenza vaccination, the authors suggested, few new T cells are recruited.

Each CDR3 protein is one row after TCRdb ran MiXCR on the RT-PCR reads. The top ten hold about a tenth of the sample, which has fewer than 400,000 distinct CDR3 sequences, 21% seen once. Trimming took 4 bases from V and 5 from J; bases not matched to a gene: 8. Germline CDR1 reads LGHNA; CDR2 reads YNFKEQ. The CDR3 is 16 amino acids. About this clonotype itself: What it binds is not known.

This rearrangement joins TRBV4-2 to TRBJ1-4; 9 bases are shared with TRBD1. The source is a man aged 50 to 69 who received an inactivated influenza vaccine. Sequenced material: PBMCs from blood, taken about 20 months after vaccination. CDR3 coding DNA: TGTGCCAGCAGCCGCGGGACAGGGCAACCGAATGAAAAACTGTTTTTT. Encoded protein: CASSRGTGQPNEKLFF.